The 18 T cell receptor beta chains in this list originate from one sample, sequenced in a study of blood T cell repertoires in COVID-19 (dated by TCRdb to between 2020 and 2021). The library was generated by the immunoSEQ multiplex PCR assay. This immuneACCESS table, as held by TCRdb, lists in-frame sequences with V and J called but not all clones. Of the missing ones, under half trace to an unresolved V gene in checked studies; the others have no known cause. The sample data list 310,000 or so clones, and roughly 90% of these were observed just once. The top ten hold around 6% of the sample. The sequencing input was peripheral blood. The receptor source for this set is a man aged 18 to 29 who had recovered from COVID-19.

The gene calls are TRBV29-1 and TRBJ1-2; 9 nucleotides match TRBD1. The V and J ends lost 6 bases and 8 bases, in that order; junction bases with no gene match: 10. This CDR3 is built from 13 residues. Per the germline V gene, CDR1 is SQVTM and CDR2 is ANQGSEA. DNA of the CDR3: TGCAGCGTCAGGACAGGGGCCATCCAGGGCTACACCTTC. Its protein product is CSVRTGAIQGYTF. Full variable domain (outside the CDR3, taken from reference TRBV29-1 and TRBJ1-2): SAVISQKPSRDICQRGTSLTIQCQVDSQVTMMFWYRQQPGQSLTLIATANQGSEATYESGFVIDKFPISRPNLTFSTLTVSNMSPEDSSIYLCSVRTGAIQGYTFGSGTRLTVV.

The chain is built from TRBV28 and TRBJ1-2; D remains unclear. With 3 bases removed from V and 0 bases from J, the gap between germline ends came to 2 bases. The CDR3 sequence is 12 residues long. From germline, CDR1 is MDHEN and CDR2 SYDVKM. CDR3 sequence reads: CASSFSNYGYTF. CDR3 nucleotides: TGTGCCAGCAGTTTCTCTAACTATGGCTACACCTTC.

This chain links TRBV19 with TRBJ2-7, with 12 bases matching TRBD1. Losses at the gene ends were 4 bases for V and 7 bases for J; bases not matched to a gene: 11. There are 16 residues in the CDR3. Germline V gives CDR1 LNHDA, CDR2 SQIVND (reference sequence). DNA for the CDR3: TGTGCCAGTAGTAATCGCGTGGGACAGGGGGCGGGGGAGCAGTACTTC. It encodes CASSNRVGQGAGEQYF.

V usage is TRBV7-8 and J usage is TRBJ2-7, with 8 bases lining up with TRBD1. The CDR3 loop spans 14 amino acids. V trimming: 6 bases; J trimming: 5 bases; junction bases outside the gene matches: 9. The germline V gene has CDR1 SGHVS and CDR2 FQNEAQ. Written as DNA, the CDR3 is TGTGCCAGCAGTTCCCAGGGGGCCAGTAACGAGCAGTACTTC. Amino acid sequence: CASSSQGASNEQYF.

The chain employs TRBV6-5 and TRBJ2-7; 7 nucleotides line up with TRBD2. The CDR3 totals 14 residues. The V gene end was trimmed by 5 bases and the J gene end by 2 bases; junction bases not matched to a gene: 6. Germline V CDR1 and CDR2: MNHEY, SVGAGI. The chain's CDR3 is CASSNSGPPYEQYF. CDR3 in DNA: TGTGCCAGCAGTAATAGCGGGCCCCCCTACGAGCAGTACTTC.

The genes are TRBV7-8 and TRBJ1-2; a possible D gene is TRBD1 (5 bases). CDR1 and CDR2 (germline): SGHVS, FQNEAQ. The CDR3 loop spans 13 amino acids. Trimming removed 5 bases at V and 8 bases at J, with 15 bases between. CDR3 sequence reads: CASSLMGPRGYTF. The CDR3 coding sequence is TGTGCCAGCAGCCTTATGGGGCCCCGGGGCTACACCTTC.

The CDR3 DNA sequence: TGTGCCAGTAGTATACGGGTTTTCAATGAGCAGTTCTTC. This encodes CASSIRVFNEQFF. The V gene is TRBV19, the J gene TRBJ2-1; no definite D call. Per germline, CDR1 LNHDA and CDR2 SQIVND (reference sequence). The CDR3 runs to 13 residues. V was pared by 2 bases and J by 6 bases, with 8 bases between.

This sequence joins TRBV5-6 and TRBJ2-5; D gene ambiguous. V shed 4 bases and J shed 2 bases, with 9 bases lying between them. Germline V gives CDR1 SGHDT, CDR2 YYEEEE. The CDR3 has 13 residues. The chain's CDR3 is CASSVGLQETQYF. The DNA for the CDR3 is TGTGCCAGCAGCGTCGGGTTGCAAGAGACCCAGTACTTC.

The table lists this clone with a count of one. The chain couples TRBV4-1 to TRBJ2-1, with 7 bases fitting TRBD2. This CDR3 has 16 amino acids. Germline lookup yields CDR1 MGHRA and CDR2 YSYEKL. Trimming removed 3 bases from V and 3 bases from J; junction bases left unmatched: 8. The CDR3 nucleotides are TGCGCCAGCAGCCAGCAAGCGGGGAGTTTCTACAATGAGCAGTTCTTC. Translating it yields CASSQQAGSFYNEQFF.

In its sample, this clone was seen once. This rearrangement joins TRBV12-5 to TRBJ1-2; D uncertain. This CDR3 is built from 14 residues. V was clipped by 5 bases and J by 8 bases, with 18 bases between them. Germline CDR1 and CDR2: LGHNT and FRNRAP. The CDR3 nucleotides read TGTGCTAGTGGTCTTCGCTTGGCCCTAGGAGGCTACACCTTC. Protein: CASGLRLALGGYTF.

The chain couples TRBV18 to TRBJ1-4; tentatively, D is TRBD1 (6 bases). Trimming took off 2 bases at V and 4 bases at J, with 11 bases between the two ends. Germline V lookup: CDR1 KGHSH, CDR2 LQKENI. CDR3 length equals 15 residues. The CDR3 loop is CASSPSYRDNEKLFF. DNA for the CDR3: TGTGCCAGCTCACCAAGCTACAGGGATAATGAAAAACTGTTTTTT.

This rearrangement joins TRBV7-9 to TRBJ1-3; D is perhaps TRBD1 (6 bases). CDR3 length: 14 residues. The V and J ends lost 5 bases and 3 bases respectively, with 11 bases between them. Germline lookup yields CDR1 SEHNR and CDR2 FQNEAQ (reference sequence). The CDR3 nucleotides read TGTGCCAGCAGCCCTACAGGGAGTGGAAACACCATATATTTT. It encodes CASSPTGSGNTIYF. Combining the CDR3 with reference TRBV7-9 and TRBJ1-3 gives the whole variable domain DTGVSQNPRHKITKRGQNVTFRCDPISEHNRLYWYRQTLGQGPEFLTYFQNEAQLEKSRLLSDRFSAERPKGSFSTLEIQRTEQGDSAMYLCASSPTGSGNTIYFGEGSWLTVV.

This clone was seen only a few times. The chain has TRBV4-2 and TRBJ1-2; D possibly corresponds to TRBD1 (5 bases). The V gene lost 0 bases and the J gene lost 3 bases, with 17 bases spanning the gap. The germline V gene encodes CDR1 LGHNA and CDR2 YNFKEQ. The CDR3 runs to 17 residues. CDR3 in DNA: TGTGCCAGCAGCCAAGACTGGGGAGGGGCGCCAGACTATGGCTACACCTTC. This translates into CASSQDWGGAPDYGYTF.

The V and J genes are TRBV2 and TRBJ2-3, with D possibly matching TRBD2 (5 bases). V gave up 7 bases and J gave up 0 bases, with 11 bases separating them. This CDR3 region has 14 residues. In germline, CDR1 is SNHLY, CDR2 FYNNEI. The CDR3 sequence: CASTERSSTDTQYF. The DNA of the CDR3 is TGTGCCAGCACAGAGCGGAGCAGCACAGATACGCAGTATTTT.

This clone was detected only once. The chain's CDR3 is CASSQDGGGSRAEAFF. CDR3 sequence (DNA): TGTGCCAGCAGCCAAGATGGGGGGGGCTCCCGGGCTGAAGCTTTCTTT. The chain has TRBV3-1 (or the pseudogene TRBV3-2) and TRBJ1-1; D might be TRBD1 (6 bases). CDR3 length equals 16 residues. CDR1 is LGHDT and CDR2 is YNNKEL in the germline V gene (reference sequence). V lost 0 bases to trimming and J lost 6 bases, with 17 bases between them.

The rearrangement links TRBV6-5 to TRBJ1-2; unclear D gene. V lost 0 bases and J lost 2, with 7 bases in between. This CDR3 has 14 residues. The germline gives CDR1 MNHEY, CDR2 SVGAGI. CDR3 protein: CASSYSHQNYGYTF. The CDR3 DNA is TGTGCCAGCAGTTACTCTCACCAGAACTATGGCTACACCTTC.

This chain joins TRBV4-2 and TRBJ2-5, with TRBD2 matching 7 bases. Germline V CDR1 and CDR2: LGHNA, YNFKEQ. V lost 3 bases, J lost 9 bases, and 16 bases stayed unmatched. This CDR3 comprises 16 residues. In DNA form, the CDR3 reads TGTGCCAGCAGCCAGGCCGGGGGGACTCTTCTTAGGGCCCAGTACTTC. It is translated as CASSQAGGTLLRAQYF.

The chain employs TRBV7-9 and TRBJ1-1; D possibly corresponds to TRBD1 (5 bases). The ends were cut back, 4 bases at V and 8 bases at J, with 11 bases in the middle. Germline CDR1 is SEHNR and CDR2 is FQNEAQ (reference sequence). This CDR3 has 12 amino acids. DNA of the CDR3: TGTGCCAGCAGCTCGGGGGAGACAGAAGCTTTCTTT. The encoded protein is CASSSGETEAFF.